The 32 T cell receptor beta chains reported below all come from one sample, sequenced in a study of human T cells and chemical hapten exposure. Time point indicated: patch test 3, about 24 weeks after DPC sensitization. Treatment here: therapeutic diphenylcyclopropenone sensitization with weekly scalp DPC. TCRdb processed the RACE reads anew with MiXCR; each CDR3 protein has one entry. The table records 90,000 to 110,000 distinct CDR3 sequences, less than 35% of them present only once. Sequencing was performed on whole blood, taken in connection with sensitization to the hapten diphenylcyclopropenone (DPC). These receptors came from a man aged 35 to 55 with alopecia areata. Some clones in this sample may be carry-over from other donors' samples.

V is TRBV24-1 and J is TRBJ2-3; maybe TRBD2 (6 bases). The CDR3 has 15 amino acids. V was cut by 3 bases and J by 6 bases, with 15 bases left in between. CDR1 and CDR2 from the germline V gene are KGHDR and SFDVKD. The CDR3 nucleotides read TGTGCCACCAGTGATGGTAGCGGAGGGCCCGATACGCAGTATTTT. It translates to CATSDGSGGPDTQYF.

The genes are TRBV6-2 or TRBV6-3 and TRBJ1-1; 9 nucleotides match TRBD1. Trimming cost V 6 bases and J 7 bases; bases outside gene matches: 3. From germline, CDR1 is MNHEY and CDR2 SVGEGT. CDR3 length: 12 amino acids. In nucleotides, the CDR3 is TGTGCCAGCAGCAAGGGACAGGGTGAAGCTTTCTTT. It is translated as CASSKGQGEAFF.

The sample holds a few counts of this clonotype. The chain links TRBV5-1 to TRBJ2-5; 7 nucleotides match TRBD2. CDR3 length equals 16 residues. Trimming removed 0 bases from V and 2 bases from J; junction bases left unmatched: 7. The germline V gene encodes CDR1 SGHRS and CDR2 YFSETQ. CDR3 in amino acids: CASSLGGLGKQETQYF. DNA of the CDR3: TGCGCCAGCAGCTTGGGAGGACTAGGGAAACAAGAGACCCAGTACTTC.

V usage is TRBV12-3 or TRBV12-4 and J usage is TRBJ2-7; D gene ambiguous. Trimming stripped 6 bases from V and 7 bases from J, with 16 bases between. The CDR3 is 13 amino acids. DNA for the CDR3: TGTGCCAGCAGCAATTTTCCCCAAACGGAGCAGTACTTC. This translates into CASSNFPQTEQYF.

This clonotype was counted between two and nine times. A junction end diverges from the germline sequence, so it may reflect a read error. Here the CDR3 DNA reads TGTGCCAGCAGTCCGAACTCCTTAAGGGAGCGGTTT. This encodes CASSPNSLRERF. This chain uses TRBV6-5 with TRBJ2-3; D may be TRBD2 (5 bases). The CDR3 sequence is 12 residues long. Germline V lookup: CDR1 MNHEY, CDR2 SVGAGI.

As DNA, the CDR3 is TGTGCCAGTAGTATCAGGCCGAGGGGGACCCAGTACTTC. The encoded protein is CASSIRPRGTQYF. V and J are TRBV19 and TRBJ2-5; perhaps D is TRBD1 or TRBD2 (5 bases each). Trimming removed 3 bases at V and 7 bases at J, with 12 bases between. The length of the CDR3 is 13 residues. Germline V CDR1 and CDR2: LNHDA, SQIVND (reference sequence).

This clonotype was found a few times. CDR3: CASSPQGAIQRDEKLFF. CDR3 nucleotides: TGTGCCAGCAGTCCACAGGGGGCGATTCAGCGTGATGAAAAACTGTTTTTT. The chain joins TRBV6-5 to TRBJ1-4; 9 bases align to TRBD1. Germline V lookup: CDR1 MNHEY, CDR2 SVGAGI. The CDR3 covers 17 residues. Losses at the gene ends were 5 bases for V and 6 bases for J; bases not matched to a gene: 13.

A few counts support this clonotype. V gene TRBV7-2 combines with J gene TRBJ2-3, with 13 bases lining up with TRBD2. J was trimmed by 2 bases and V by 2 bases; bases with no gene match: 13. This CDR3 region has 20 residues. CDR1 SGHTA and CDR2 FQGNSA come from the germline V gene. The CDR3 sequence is CASSLSRPWTSGRDTDTQYF. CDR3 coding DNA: TGTGCCAGCAGCTTAAGTCGTCCCTGGACTAGCGGGAGAGACACAGATACGCAGTATTTT. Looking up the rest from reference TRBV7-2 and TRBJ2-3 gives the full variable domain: GAGVSQSPSNKVTEKGKDVELRCDPISGHTALYWYRQSLGQGLEFLIYFQGNSAPDKSGLPSDRFSAERTGGSVSTLTIQRTQQEDSAVYLCASSLSRPWTSGRDTDTQYFGPGTRLTVL.

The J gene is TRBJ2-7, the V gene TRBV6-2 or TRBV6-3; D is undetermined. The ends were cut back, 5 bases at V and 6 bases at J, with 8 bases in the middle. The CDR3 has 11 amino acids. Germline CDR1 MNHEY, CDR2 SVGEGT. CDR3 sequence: CASSQASEQYV. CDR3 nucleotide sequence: TGTGCCAGCAGTCAAGCGTCCGAGCAGTACGTC.

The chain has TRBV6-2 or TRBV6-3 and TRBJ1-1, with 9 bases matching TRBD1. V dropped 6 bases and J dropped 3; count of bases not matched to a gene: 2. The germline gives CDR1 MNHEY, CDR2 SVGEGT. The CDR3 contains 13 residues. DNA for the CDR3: TGTGCCAGCAGACGGACAGGGGACACTGAAGCTTTCTTT. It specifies CASRRTGDTEAFF.

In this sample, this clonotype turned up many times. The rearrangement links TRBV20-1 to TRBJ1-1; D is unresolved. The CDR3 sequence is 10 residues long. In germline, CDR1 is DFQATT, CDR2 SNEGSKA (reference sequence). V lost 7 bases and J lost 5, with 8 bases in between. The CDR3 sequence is CSVPATEAFF. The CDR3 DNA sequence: TGCAGTGTACCAGCTACTGAAGCTTTCTTT.

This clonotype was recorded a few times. DNA for the CDR3: TGTGCCAGCAGTTTAACTAGCCTCCAGCATGAGCAGTTCTTC. Translating it yields CASSLTSLQHEQFF. The chain joins TRBV28 to TRBJ2-1, with D possibly matching TRBD2 (6 bases). Germline values: CDR1 MDHEN, CDR2 SYDVKM. The CDR3 contains 14 residues. Trimming took off 2 bases at V and 8 bases at J, with 13 bases between the two ends.

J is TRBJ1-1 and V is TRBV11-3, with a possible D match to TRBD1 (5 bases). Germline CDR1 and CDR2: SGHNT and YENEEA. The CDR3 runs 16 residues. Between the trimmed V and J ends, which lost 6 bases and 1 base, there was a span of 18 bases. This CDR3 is CASRDLRGPSNTEAFF. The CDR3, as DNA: TGTGCCAGCAGAGATTTACGGGGACCTTCGAACACTGAAGCTTTCTTT.

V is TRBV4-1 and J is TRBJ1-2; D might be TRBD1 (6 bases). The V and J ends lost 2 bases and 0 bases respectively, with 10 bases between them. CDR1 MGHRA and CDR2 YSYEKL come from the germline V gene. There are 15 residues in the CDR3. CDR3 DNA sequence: TGCGCCAGCAGCCAATTGTCAGGGGCTAACTATGGCTACACCTTC. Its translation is CASSQLSGANYGYTF.

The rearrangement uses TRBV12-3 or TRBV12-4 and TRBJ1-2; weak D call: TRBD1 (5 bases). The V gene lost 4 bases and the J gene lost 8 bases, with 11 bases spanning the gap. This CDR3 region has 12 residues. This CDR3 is CASSSDTVGYTF. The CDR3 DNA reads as TGTGCCAGCAGTTCGGACACCGTGGGCTACACCTTC.

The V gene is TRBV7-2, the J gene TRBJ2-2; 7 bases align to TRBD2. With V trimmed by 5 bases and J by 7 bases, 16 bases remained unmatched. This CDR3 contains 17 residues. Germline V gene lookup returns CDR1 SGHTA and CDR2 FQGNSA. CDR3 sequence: CASSLRLATPKGGELFF. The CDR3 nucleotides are TGTGCCAGCAGCCTGAGACTAGCCACACCCAAAGGCGGGGAGCTGTTTTTT.

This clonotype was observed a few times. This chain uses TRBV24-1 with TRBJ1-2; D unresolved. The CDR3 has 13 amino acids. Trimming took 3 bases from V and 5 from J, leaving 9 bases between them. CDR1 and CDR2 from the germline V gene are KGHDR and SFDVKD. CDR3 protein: CATSDGAGYGYTF. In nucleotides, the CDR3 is TGTGCCACCAGTGATGGAGCAGGTTATGGCTACACCTTC.

The CDR3 sequence: CASSERVGLTSDEQFF. The CDR3 nucleotides are TGTGCCAGCAGCGAAAGAGTGGGACTAACTTCGGATGAGCAGTTCTTC. The genes are TRBV7-9 and TRBJ2-1, with TRBD2 matching over 7 bases. V trimming: 5 bases; J trimming: 8 bases; junction bases outside the gene matches: 15. The CDR3 spans 16 residues. The germline V gene has CDR1 SEHNR and CDR2 FQNEAQ (reference sequence).

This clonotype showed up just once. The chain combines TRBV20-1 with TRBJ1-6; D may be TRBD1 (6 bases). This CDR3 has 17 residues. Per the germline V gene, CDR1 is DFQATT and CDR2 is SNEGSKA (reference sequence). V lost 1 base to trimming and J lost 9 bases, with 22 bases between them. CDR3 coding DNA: TGCAGTGCTAGAGGGGTCAACAGGGTACTCGATGGTTCACCCCTCCACTTT. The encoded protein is CSARGVNRVLDGSPLHF.

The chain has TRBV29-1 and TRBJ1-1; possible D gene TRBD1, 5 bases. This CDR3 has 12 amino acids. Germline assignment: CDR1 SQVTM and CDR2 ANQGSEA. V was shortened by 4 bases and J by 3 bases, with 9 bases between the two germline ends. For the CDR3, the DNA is TGCAGCGTTGGACAGTCGGACACTGAAGCTTTCTTT. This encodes CSVGQSDTEAFF. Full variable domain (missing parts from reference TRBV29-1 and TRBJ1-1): SAVISQKPSRDICQRGTSLTIQCQVDSQVTMMFWYRQQPGQSLTLIATANQGSEATYESGFVIDKFPISRPNLTFSTLTVSNMSPEDSSIYLCSVGQSDTEAFFGQGTRLTVV.

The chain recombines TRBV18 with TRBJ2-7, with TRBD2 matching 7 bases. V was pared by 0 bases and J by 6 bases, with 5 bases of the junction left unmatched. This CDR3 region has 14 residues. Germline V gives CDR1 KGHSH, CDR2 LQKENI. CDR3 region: CASSPPAGVGEQYV. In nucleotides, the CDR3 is TGTGCCAGCTCACCACCGGCGGGAGTTGGCGAGCAGTACGTC.

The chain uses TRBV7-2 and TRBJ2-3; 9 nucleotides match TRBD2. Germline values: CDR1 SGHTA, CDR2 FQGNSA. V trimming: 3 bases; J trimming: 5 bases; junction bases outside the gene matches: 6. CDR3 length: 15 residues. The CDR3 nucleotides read TGTGCCAGCAGCTTTCCGCTAGCGGGAAAAGATACGCAGTATTTT. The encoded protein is CASSFPLAGKDTQYF. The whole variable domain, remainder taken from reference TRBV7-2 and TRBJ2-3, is GAGVSQSPSNKVTEKGKDVELRCDPISGHTALYWYRQSLGQGLEFLIYFQGNSAPDKSGLPSDRFSAERTGGSVSTLTIQRTQQEDSAVYLCASSFPLAGKDTQYFGPGTRLTVL.

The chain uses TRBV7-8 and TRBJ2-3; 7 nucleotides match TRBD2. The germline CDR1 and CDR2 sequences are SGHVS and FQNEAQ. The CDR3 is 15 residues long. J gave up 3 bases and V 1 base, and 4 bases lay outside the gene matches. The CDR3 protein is CASSLGFSGTDTQYF. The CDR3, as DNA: TGTGCCAGCAGCTTAGGGTTTAGCGGGACAGATACGCAGTATTTT.

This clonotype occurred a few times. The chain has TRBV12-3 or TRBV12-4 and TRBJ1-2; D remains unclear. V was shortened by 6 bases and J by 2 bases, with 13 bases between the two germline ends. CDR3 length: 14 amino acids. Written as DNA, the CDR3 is TGTGCCAGCAGCAGTACCGGCGTAAACTATGGCTACACCTTC. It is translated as CASSSTGVNYGYTF.

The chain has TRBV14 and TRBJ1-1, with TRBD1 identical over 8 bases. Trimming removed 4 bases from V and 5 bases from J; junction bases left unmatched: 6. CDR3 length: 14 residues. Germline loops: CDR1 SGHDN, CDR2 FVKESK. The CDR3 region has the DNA TGTGCCAGCAGCCCCAGGGGGCCATGGACTGAAGCTTTCTTT. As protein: CASSPRGPWTEAFF.

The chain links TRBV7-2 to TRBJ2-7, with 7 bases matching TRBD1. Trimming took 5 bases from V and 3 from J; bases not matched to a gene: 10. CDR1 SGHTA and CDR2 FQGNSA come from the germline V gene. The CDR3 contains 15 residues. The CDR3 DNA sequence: TGTGCCAGCAGCCTCGGGACAGCGTTATTCTACGAGCAGTACTTC. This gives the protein CASSLGTALFYEQYF. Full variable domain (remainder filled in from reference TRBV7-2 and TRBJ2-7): GAGVSQSPSNKVTEKGKDVELRCDPISGHTALYWYRQSLGQGLEFLIYFQGNSAPDKSGLPSDRFSAERTGGSVSTLTIQRTQQEDSAVYLCASSLGTALFYEQYFGPGTRLTVT.

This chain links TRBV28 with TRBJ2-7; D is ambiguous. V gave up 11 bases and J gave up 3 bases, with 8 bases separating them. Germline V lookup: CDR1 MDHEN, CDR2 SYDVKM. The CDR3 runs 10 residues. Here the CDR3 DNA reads TGTGCCGTAGCCTACTACGAGCAGTACTTC. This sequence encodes CAVAYYEQYF.

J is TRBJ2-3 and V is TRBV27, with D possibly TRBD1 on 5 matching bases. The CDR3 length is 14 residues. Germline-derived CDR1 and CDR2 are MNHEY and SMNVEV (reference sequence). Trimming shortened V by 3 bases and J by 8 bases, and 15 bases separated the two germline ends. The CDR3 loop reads CASSFQLQDGTQYF. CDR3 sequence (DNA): TGTGCCAGCAGTTTCCAACTACAGGATGGTACGCAGTATTTT.

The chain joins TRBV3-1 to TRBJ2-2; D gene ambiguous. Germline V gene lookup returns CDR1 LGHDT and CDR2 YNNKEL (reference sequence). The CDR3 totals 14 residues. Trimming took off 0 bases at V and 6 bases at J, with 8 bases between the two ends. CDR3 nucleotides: TGTGCCAGCAGCCAAGAAGCCGTGCCCGGGGAGCTGTTTTTT. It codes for CASSQEAVPGELFF.

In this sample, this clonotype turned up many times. The CDR3 region has the DNA TGTGCCAGCGGAAACCAACCCTACGAGCAGTACTTC. Translation gives CASGNQPYEQYF. V is TRBV28 and J is TRBJ2-7, with no clear D. Germline V gives CDR1 MDHEN, CDR2 SYDVKM. The CDR3 covers 12 residues. V was cut by 8 bases and J by 2 bases, with 10 bases left in between.

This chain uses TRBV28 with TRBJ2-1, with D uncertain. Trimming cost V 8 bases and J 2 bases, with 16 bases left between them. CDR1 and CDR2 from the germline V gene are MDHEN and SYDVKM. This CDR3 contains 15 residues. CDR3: CASRDERGPYNEQFF. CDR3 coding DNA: TGTGCCAGCCGTGATGAGAGAGGCCCCTACAATGAGCAGTTCTTC.

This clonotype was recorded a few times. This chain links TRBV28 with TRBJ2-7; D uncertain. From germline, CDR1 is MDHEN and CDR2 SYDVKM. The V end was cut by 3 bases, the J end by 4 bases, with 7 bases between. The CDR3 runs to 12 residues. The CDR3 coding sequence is TGTGCCAGCAGTTTTTCCGGTTACGAGCAGTACTTC. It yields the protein CASSFSGYEQYF.